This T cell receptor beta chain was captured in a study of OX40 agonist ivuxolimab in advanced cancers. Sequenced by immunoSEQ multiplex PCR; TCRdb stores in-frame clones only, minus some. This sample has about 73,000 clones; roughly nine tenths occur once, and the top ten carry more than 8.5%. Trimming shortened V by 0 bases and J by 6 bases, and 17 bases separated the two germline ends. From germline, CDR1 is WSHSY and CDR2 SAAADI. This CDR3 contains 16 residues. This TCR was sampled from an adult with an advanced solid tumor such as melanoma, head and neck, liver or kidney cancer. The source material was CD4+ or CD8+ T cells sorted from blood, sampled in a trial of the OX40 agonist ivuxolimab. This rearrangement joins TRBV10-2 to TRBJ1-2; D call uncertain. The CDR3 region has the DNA TGCGCCAGCAGTGAGTCCGTCGGGAACGATCTTGATGGCTACACCTTC. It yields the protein CASSESVGNDLDGYTF.